What follows is one TCR beta chain and its context. CDR1 and CDR2 from the germline V gene are LGHNA and YSLEER. With V trimmed by 2 bases and J by 6 bases, 4 bases remained unmatched. This CDR3 has 16 amino acids. These data come from a study of blood T cell repertoires in COVID-19. Study-level information: The analysed material was cDNA or gDNA that came from T cells, B-cell-depleted T cells, or PBMCs.

Measured with immunoSEQ multiplex PCR; TCRdb has only the in-frame clones, and not every one. The sample shows fewer than 100,000 clones, just under 90% of them seen only once. Sequencing was done on a sample of peripheral blood. This clonotype was sampled from a human donor in a cohort sampled during active COVID-19. The chain has TRBV4-3 and TRBJ2-2; 12 bases fit TRBD2. CDR3 in DNA: TGCGCCAGCAGCCAACCTCGACTAGCGGGAGCCGGGGAGCTGTTTTTT. Translating gives CASSQPRLAGAGELFF.